The 10 T cell receptor beta chains presented below share a single source sample, sequenced in a study of T cells after yellow fever vaccination. TCRdb recomputed calls from the 5' RACE reads with MiXCR, one row per CDR3 protein. The sample has some 80,000 distinct CDR3 sequences; less than 15% are singletons. The sequences come from CD8+ T cells not binding an NS4B(214-222) dextramer, sorted from PBMCs, collected approximately 22 days after the first yellow fever vaccination. The receptors were gathered from a young man who received the YFV17D yellow fever vaccine.

V is TRBV24-1 and J is TRBJ2-7; D not certain. The CDR3 has 14 amino acids. Looked up from germline, CDR1 is KGHDR and CDR2 is SFDVKD. With 0 bases removed from V and 0 bases from J, the gap between germline ends came to 5 bases. CDR3 loop: CATSDLPGSYEQYF. The CDR3 nucleotides read TGTGCCACCAGTGATTTGCCGGGCTCCTACGAGCAGTACTTC.

The chain uses TRBV21-1 and TRBJ1-4; the table gives TRBD1 as D, unverified against the DNA. TRBV21-1 is tagged as a pseudogene. CDR3 length: 16 amino acids. CDR3 sequence: CASETGGDTTNEKLFF. Written as DNA, the CDR3 is TGTGCCAGCGAGACAGGGGGAGATACAACTAATGAAAAACTGTTTTTT.

The chain joins TRBV7-9 to TRBJ2-5, with D possibly being TRBD2 (5 bases). Trimming stripped 2 bases from V and 4 bases from J, with 11 bases between. This CDR3 region has 14 residues. In germline, CDR1 is SEHNR, CDR2 FQNEAQ (reference sequence). The CDR3 here is CASSLTEAPETQYF. CDR3 sequence (DNA): TGTGCCAGCAGCTTAACGGAGGCTCCAGAGACCCAGTACTTC.

This clonotype has more than one count but fewer than ten. The V and J genes are TRBV12-3 or TRBV12-4 and TRBJ1-2; the D is unclear. V gave up 5 bases and J gave up 3 bases, with 10 bases separating them. The CDR3 has 13 amino acids. CDR3 protein: CASSPTPHYGYTF. In nucleotides, the CDR3 is TGTGCCAGCAGTCCGACGCCTCACTATGGCTACACCTTC.

The V and J genes are TRBV6-5 and TRBJ2-3, with 11 positions matching TRBD2. V was pared by 4 bases and J by 2 bases, with 5 bases of the junction left unmatched. Germline assignment: CDR1 MNHEY and CDR2 SVGAGI. The CDR3 extends over 16 amino acids. The CDR3 DNA reads TGTGCCAGCAGTTCTGGGACTAGCGGCTTCACAGATACGCAGTATTTT. Translating it yields CASSSGTSGFTDTQYF.

This chain joins TRBV27 and TRBJ1-2, with 7 bases aligning to TRBD1. There are 14 residues in the CDR3. Germline loops: CDR1 MNHEY, CDR2 SMNVEV (reference sequence). Trimming took 6 bases from V and 6 from J; bases not matched to a gene: 10. CDR3 loop: CASRQTGRFDGYTF. CDR3 nucleotide sequence: TGTGCCAGCAGGCAGACAGGGAGGTTCGATGGCTACACCTTC.

Worth noting for this clonotype: The junction departs from the called germline gene at one end, perhaps through a read error. This rearrangement joins TRBV29-1 to TRBJ2-1; D is possibly TRBD2 (6 bases). This CDR3 contains 11 residues. CDR1 and CDR2 (germline): SQVTM, ANQGSEA. The CDR3 DNA reads TGCAGCGTGGGCTGGGGGGACGCGGGGCTCTTC. Protein product: CSVGWGDAGLF.

This clonotype was seen more than once but under ten times. The rearrangement uses TRBV6-1 and TRBJ2-7; 13 positions agree with TRBD2. V trimming: 1 base; J trimming: 3 bases; junction bases outside the gene matches: 0. CDR3 size: 15 residues. Germline V lookup: CDR1 MNHNS, CDR2 SASEGT. The chain's CDR3 is CASSEGTSGGYEQYV. The CDR3 DNA reads as TGTGCCAGCAGTGAAGGGACTAGCGGGGGCTACGAGCAGTACGTC.

This clonotype was counted only a few times. The gene calls are TRBV4-1 and TRBJ2-3, with a weak D call TRBD1 (7 bases). CDR3 length: 18 residues. CDR1 and CDR2 (germline): MGHRA, YSYEKL. Trimming stripped 2 bases from V and 2 bases from J, with 20 bases between. The CDR3 DNA sequence: TGCGCCAGCAGCCAAAGGGGATTCGACAGGGAGGCCACAGATACGCAGTATTTT. Translation: CASSQRGFDREATDTQYF.

This clonotype occurred a few times. The CDR3 protein is CASSSGTGRSETQYF. The CDR3 nucleotides read TGCGCCAGCAGCTCCGGGACAGGGAGGAGCGAGACCCAGTACTTC. The J gene is TRBJ2-5, the V gene TRBV5-1, with TRBD1 matching over 9 bases. This CDR3 is 15 amino acids long. Trimming at V came to 3 bases and at J to 5 bases, leaving 8 bases not matched to a gene. Looked up from germline, CDR1 is SGHRS and CDR2 is YFSETQ. Full variable domain (remainder filled in from reference TRBV5-1 and TRBJ2-5): KAGVTQTPRYLIKTRGQQVTLSCSPISGHRSVSWYQQTPGQGLQFLFEYFSETQRNKGNFPGRFSGRQFSNSRSEMNVSTLELGDSALYLCASSSGTGRSETQYFGPGTRLLVL.